A single sample is the source of the 28 T cell receptor beta chains below, sequenced in a study of CD4 T cells in relation to SARS-CoV-2 and coronaviruses (dated by TCRdb to the early 2020s). The library was built by means of the immunoSEQ multiplex PCR assay. Drawn from immuneACCESS, this table holds only the in-frame rearrangements with V and J called that TCRdb kept. Clones are partly lost; checked studies trace under half to an unresolved V gene and leave the rest unexplained. Across this sample there are 30,000 or so clones, with roughly 70% seen only once. The ten largest account for approximately 13% of the sample. No antigen has been assigned to these receptors. CD4+ T cells from unexposed donors were collected before the COVID-19 pandemic (2011-2018). The EasySep CD4+ T cell isolation kit was used to isolate CD4+ T cells once the cultures had run for roughly 9 days. The sample was CD4+ T cells from PBMCs, cultured in vitro. These receptors came from a human donor in good health.

This clone was observed a few times. The rearrangement uses TRBV9 and TRBJ2-1, with no clear D. Germline assignment: CDR1 SGDLS and CDR2 YYNGEE. This CDR3 has 16 amino acids. Deletions cut 3 bases from V and 10 bases from J, with 23 bases between. The CDR3, as DNA: TGTGCCAGCAGCGCCGAACTTGGATGGAAGCTCCAGGAGCAGTTCTTC. Translated, it gives CASSAELGWKLQEQFF.

The chain recombines TRBV7-9 with TRBJ1-1; D possibly corresponds to TRBD1 (5 bases). The CDR3 runs to 19 residues. The germline V gene encodes CDR1 SEHNR and CDR2 FQNEAQ (reference sequence). The V gene lost 1 base and the J gene lost 3 bases, with 24 bases spanning the gap. The CDR3 nucleotides read TGTGCCAGCAGCTTAGGCGGGACGAGATTAGCGAGGCCCGACACTGAAGCTTTCTTT. This encodes CASSLGGTRLARPDTEAFF.

The V and J genes are TRBV7-9 and TRBJ1-4; D is unresolved. CDR1 is SEHNR, CDR2 FQNEAQ, per germline (reference sequence). The CDR3 totals 14 residues. The V end lost 1 base, the J end lost 10 bases, and 13 bases lay between the germline ends. Here the CDR3 reads CASSLDRIGGKLFF. As DNA, the CDR3 is TGTGCCAGCAGCTTAGACAGAATCGGAGGAAAACTGTTTTTT.

The CDR3 region is CASSLEPPRTSGANVLTF. The CDR3 nucleotides read TGCGCCAGCAGCTTGGAGCCCCCAAGGACCTCTGGGGCCAACGTCCTGACTTTC. V usage is TRBV5-1 and J usage is TRBJ2-6; no definite D call. CDR1 is SGHRS, CDR2 YFSETQ, per germline. Trimming removed 0 bases at V and 0 bases at J, with 13 bases between. CDR3 length: 18 amino acids.

This chain links TRBV12-3 or TRBV12-4 with TRBJ2-1; unclear D gene. Trimming took 7 bases from V and 7 from J, leaving 8 bases between them. The CDR3 loop spans 11 amino acids. For the CDR3, the DNA is TGTGCCAGCACCCTACAGAATGAGCAGTTCTTC. Amino acids: CASTLQNEQFF.

J is TRBJ1-3 and V is TRBV30; D is unclear. The V gene lost 5 bases and the J gene lost 0 bases, with 17 bases spanning the gap. In germline, CDR1 is GTSNPN, CDR2 SVGIG (reference sequence). The length of the CDR3 is 16 residues. The CDR3 DNA is TGTGCCTGGGCCAGAACGGGGTCGAGCTCTGGAAACACCATATATTTT. Its translation is CAWARTGSSSGNTIYF.

This clone was observed a single time. V usage is TRBV18 and J usage is TRBJ1-3; perhaps TRBD1 as D (5 bases). The germline CDR1 and CDR2 sequences are KGHSH and LQKENI. V lost 6 bases, J lost 1 base, and 10 bases lay in between. The CDR3 length is 14 residues. The CDR3 bases are TGTGCCAGCTCGCAAGACAGTTCTGGAAACACCATATATTTT. Amino acid sequence: CASSQDSSGNTIYF.

The chain employs TRBV19 and TRBJ2-3; D is unresolved. V lost 8 bases and J 3 bases, leaving 15 bases between the germline ends. CDR3 length: 14 amino acids. CDR1 LNHDA and CDR2 SQIVND come from the germline V gene (reference sequence). Here the CDR3 DNA reads TGTGCCAGTTCCTCGGGTCGCGATACAGATACGCAGTATTTT. Protein product: CASSSGRDTDTQYF. The full variable domain, its missing parts supplied by reference TRBV19 and TRBJ2-3, is DGGITQSPKYLFRKEGQNVTLSCEQNLNHDAMYWYRQDPGQGLRLIYYSQIVNDFQKGDIAEGYSVSREKKESFPLTVTSAQKNPTAFYLCASSSGRDTDTQYFGPGTRLTVL.

The V gene is TRBV5-4, the J gene TRBJ2-3; the match to TRBD2 covers 7 bases. The CDR3 contains 13 residues. In germline, CDR1 is SGHNT, CDR2 YYREEE (reference sequence). The junction had 8 bases not matched to a gene; V was cut back by 5 bases and J by 8 bases. CDR3: CASSSLTGGTQYF. The CDR3 DNA is TGTGCCAGCAGTTCTCTAACGGGGGGTACGCAGTATTTT.

The genes are TRBV19 and TRBJ2-1, with 9 bases fitting TRBD2. The V and J ends lost 5 bases and 2 bases, in that order; junction bases with no gene match: 7. This CDR3 is 16 amino acids long. Germline CDR1 is LNHDA and CDR2 is SQIVND (reference sequence). Here the CDR3 reads CASSGRLAETYNEQFF. Written as DNA, the CDR3 is TGTGCCAGTAGTGGTAGACTAGCGGAGACCTACAATGAGCAGTTCTTC.

J is TRBJ1-3 and V is TRBV5-8; D gene ambiguous. The V and J ends lost 1 base and 0 bases respectively, with 11 bases between them. The V gene's germline CDR1 is SGHTS and CDR2 YDEGEE. There are 16 residues in the CDR3. CDR3 region: CASSLRLSASGNTIYF. CDR3 nucleotide sequence: TGTGCCAGCAGCTTGAGGTTGTCGGCCTCTGGAAACACCATATATTTT.

The chain combines TRBV27 with TRBJ2-3, with 11 nucleotides matching TRBD2. The CDR3 consists of 17 residues. Unmatched junction bases numbered 12, after V lost 4 bases and J lost 6 bases. The V gene's germline CDR1 is MNHEY and CDR2 SMNVEV (reference sequence). CDR3 protein: CASSSIAGGPWKDTQYF. CDR3 sequence (DNA): TGTGCCAGCAGTTCTATAGCGGGAGGGCCCTGGAAGGATACGCAGTATTTT.

This clone has only one observation. This rearrangement joins TRBV11-2 to TRBJ1-1; D is unresolved. The CDR3 is made up of 14 amino acids. Between the trimmed V and J ends, which lost 0 bases and 10 bases, there was a span of 15 bases. Germline V gene sequence: CDR1 SGHAT, CDR2 FQNNGV. The CDR3 DNA is TGTGCCAGCAGCTTAGATCGGGTGTCGGAGTCAGCTTTCTTT. Its protein product is CASSLDRVSESAFF.

V gene TRBV19 combines with J gene TRBJ1-4, with 8 bases lining up with TRBD1. Trimming at V came to 8 bases and at J to 2 bases, leaving 7 bases not matched to a gene. This CDR3 has 15 amino acids. The V gene's germline CDR1 is LNHDA and CDR2 SQIVND (reference sequence). CDR3 in amino acids: CASSGQGTTNEKLFF. CDR3 in DNA: TGTGCCAGTTCTGGACAGGGAACCACTAATGAAAAACTGTTTTTT.

This clone has a single count. The V gene is TRBV4-3, the J gene TRBJ2-1; the match to TRBD1 covers 8 bases. This CDR3 has 20 residues. The germline V gene encodes CDR1 LGHNA and CDR2 YSLEER. The V gene end was trimmed by 0 bases and the J gene end by 4 bases; junction bases not matched to a gene: 17. The CDR3 protein is CASSQDLTGARSPRYNEQFF. CDR3 nucleotides: TGCGCCAGCAGCCAAGATTTGACAGGGGCCCGGAGCCCTCGATACAATGAGCAGTTCTTC.

This chain joins TRBV29-1 and TRBJ1-2; possibly TRBD1 for D (6 bases). V lost 6 bases to trimming and J lost 4 bases, with 18 bases between them. Germline values: CDR1 SQVTM, CDR2 ANQGSEA. The CDR3 spans 14 residues. This CDR3 reads CSVPNRARFYGYTF. Here the CDR3 DNA reads TGCAGCGTACCGAACAGGGCCAGATTCTATGGCTACACCTTC.

This chain links TRBV6-5 with TRBJ1-3, with D possibly TRBD1 on 6 matching bases. Germline V gene sequence: CDR1 MNHEY, CDR2 SVGAGI. CDR3 length equals 15 residues. V shed 4 bases and J shed 0 bases, with 10 bases lying between them. The CDR3 loop reads CASSSRGNSGNTIYF. CDR3 coding DNA: TGTGCCAGCAGTTCCAGGGGCAACTCTGGAAACACCATATATTTT.

The rearrangement joins TRBV7-2 to TRBJ2-3, with 15 bases identical to TRBD2. Trimming removed 5 bases from V and 2 bases from J; junction bases left unmatched: 5. The germline gives CDR1 SGHTA, CDR2 FQGNSA. This CDR3 spans 17 amino acids. CDR3 protein: CASSPGLAGGYTDTQYF. For the CDR3, the DNA is TGTGCCAGCAGCCCAGGACTAGCGGGGGGGTACACAGATACGCAGTATTTT.

In its sample, this clone was seen a few times. The genes are TRBV7-8 and TRBJ1-6; maybe TRBD1 (5 bases). The germline CDR1 and CDR2 sequences are SGHVS and FQNEAQ. The length of the CDR3 is 15 residues. Trimming removed 4 bases from V and 5 bases from J, with 12 bases in between. This CDR3 reads CASSSRAGDNSPLHF. CDR3 bases: TGTGCCAGCAGCTCCAGGGCGGGCGATAATTCACCCCTCCACTTT.

The chain recombines TRBV19 with TRBJ1-6, with 9 bases matching TRBD1. The CDR3 is 16 residues long. Per germline, CDR1 LNHDA and CDR2 SQIVND (reference sequence). Unmatched junction bases numbered 17, after V lost 10 bases and J lost 10 bases. CDR3 coding DNA: TGTGCCACCGCCGTCACCGGGACAGGGCTCTTGTCACCCCTCCACTTT. Translated: CATAVTGTGLLSPLHF.

The chain combines TRBV7-2 with TRBJ1-1; TRBD1 might be the D (5 bases). Germline V gives CDR1 SGHTA, CDR2 FQGNSA. This CDR3 spans 15 amino acids. Trimming took 4 bases from V and 1 from J, leaving 13 bases between them. CDR3 region: CASSWTRGGNTEAFF. CDR3 nucleotide sequence: TGTGCCAGCAGCTGGACCCGGGGGGGGAACACTGAAGCTTTCTTT.

The chain uses TRBV7-2 and TRBJ2-7; 10 bases line up with TRBD2. The trim removed 4 bases at V and 2 bases at J, leaving 8 bases unmatched. Germline V gene lookup returns CDR1 SGHTA and CDR2 FQGNSA. The CDR3 is 16 amino acids. The CDR3 reads CASSSPSSGSPYEQYF. The CDR3 coding sequence is TGTGCCAGCAGCTCCCCCTCTAGCGGGAGTCCCTACGAGCAGTACTTC. Combining the CDR3 with reference TRBV7-2 and TRBJ2-7 gives the whole variable domain GAGVSQSPSNKVTEKGKDVELRCDPISGHTALYWYRQSLGQGLEFLIYFQGNSAPDKSGLPSDRFSAERTGGSVSTLTIQRTQQEDSAVYLCASSSPSSGSPYEQYFGPGTRLTVT.

J is TRBJ2-3 and V is TRBV9; 10 bases fit TRBD2. The CDR3 spans 17 residues. Unmatched junction bases numbered 12, after V lost 0 bases and J lost 8 bases. CDR1 and CDR2 (germline): SGDLS, YYNGEE. CDR3 sequence reads: CASSVGASGGPLGTQYF. For the CDR3, the DNA is TGTGCCAGCAGCGTAGGCGCTAGCGGGGGCCCATTGGGTACGCAGTATTTT.

In its sample, this clone was seen a few times. The chain joins TRBV28 to TRBJ2-7; D perhaps matches TRBD2 (5 bases). The CDR3 contains 15 residues. Germline V gene sequence: CDR1 MDHEN, CDR2 SYDVKM. V dropped 1 base and J dropped 3 bases, with 13 bases sitting between them. Here the CDR3 DNA reads TGTGCCAGCAGTTTATCCGGGGAAGTGGGCTACGAGCAGTACTTC. It translates to CASSLSGEVGYEQYF.

The V and J genes are TRBV27 and TRBJ1-2, with 11 bases identical to TRBD1. The germline V gene has CDR1 MNHEY and CDR2 SMNVEV (reference sequence). This CDR3 contains 13 residues. Losses at the gene ends were 5 bases for V and 12 bases for J; bases not matched to a gene: 8. The DNA of the CDR3 is TGTGCCAGCAGTCCTGGACAGGGGGCACCCGACACCTTC. Its translation is CASSPGQGAPDTF.

The rearrangement uses TRBV6-6 and TRBJ2-7, with D uncertain. Germline assignment: CDR1 MNHNY and CDR2 SVGAGI (reference sequence). Trimming shortened V by 7 bases and J by 0 bases, and 10 bases separated the two germline ends. There are 13 residues in the CDR3. The CDR3: CASTAESSYEQYF. The DNA for the CDR3 is TGTGCCAGCACGGCAGAGAGCTCCTACGAGCAGTACTTC.

The chain combines TRBV20-1 with TRBJ2-3; D gene unclear. The CDR3 is 11 residues long. Trimming took off 3 bases at V and 5 bases at J, with 6 bases between the two ends. From germline, CDR1 is DFQATT and CDR2 SNEGSKA (reference sequence). DNA of the CDR3: TGCAGTGCTAGTGCGGTAGATACGCAGTATTTT. It codes for CSASAVDTQYF.

This chain links TRBV29-1 with TRBJ1-2; TRBD1 matches 11 bases. The CDR3 is 13 amino acids. From germline, CDR1 is SQVTM and CDR2 ANQGSEA. V lost 6 bases to trimming and J lost 1 base; unmatched junction nucleotides: 1. Here the CDR3 DNA reads TGCAGCGTCGGGACAGGGGGTAACTATGGCTACACCTTC. Its protein product is CSVGTGGNYGYTF.